This TCR beta chain was sequenced in a study of shared clonotypes between healthy human individuals (dated by TCRdb to 2020 to 2022). At the level of the whole study: The cohort comprised a couple of women and a few men aged 18 to 49 years. To estimate repertoire size and how much clonotype sharing occurs between individuals, the study deeply sequenced the blood TCR repertoires of about five healthy adults. Per donor, three plates each were used for CD4 naive and CD4 memory, two for CD8 naive, and one for CD8 memory. Between about 0.9 and 10 billion PBMCs per donor were obtained by leukapheresis. Different laboratories and diverse techniques were used to prepare libraries and sequence TCR repertoires, to increase sequencing depth and limit assay-specific biases. Results and caveats for the whole study, not just this receptor: Larger estimated clonotype richness was generally found for naive subsets than for memory subsets. Incomplete sequencing was indicated by rarefaction of sorted-subset datasets, despite the large sequencing depth. When a handful of donors were compared, the shared fraction of clonotypes was about 5% for naive CD4, 3.5% to 4% for naive CD8, 2.3% for memory CD4, and under 0.5% for memory CD8. Sampling was limited to blood, and TCR repertoires in tissue likely differ from TCR repertoires in blood. Clonotypes shared by all four sorted-subset donors showed higher generation probabilities than non-shared clonotypes. Because the study included a small number of donors, the genetic and exposure-history diversity represented was limited. Pairwise subsampling led to the expectation that sequencing depth would affect the degree of clonotype sharing among donors.

Notes on this clone: Its antigen specificity is not known. Base quality data are lacking; no much larger clone is found one base away. This CDR3 is also generated by other DNA sequences in the sample.

V gives up 3 bases and J gives up 10 bases, and the segment between their germline ends measures 13 bases. The CDR3 sequence holds 14 residues, the cysteine and phenylalanine included. Only the CDR3 region is kept as DNA, spanning 42 bases read in frame from base 1. The germline V gene yields MNHEY for CDR1 and SVGAGI for CDR2. Using the deep immunoSEQ assay, TCR CDR3 regions were amplified from genomic DNA by multiplex PCR. Extracted genomic DNA from each cell subset was distributed evenly across all wells of several immunoSEQ 96-well plates, and each plate was treated as a replicate. For sorted subsets, approximately 190 ng genomic DNA, equal to some 28,000 T cell genomes, was loaded into each replicate PCR. The purified libraries were quantified using a Qubit 3.0 fluorometer, sized with a Bioanalyzer 2100, and then quantified again using the KAPA Library Quantification kit. A separate single-read 150-cycle Illumina NextSeq 550 flow cell was used to sequence each immunoSEQ 96-well plate. The paper's processing steps were these. Because the immunoSEQ output included only junctional sequences and no quality scores, the filtering could not be the same as the filtering used for full-length reads. To assign V/J genes and CDR3, sequences were annotated using PyIR, a Python wrapper for IgBLAST v1.9, with IMGT germline references. Any read was removed if the V/J assignment was weak (E-value above 1e-6), the CDR3 was missing, or the read contained stop codons, out-of-frame junctions, or ambiguous translated residues. V3J clonotypes were defined by identical inferred V gene, J gene, and CDR3 amino acid sequence. The percentage overlap between two repertoires was calculated by dividing the number of shared unique clonotypes by the size of the smaller repertoire. Three approaches were used to assess repertoire richness: RTK rarefaction, the Chao1 estimator, and Recon v2.1 estimates of unobserved clonotypes. Generation probabilities for all TCRbeta clonotypes obtained by the gDNA method from a few donors were computed using OLGA. The clones in this table, taken by TCRdb from immuneACCESS, are in-frame only. Not every clone is retained; where verified, under half of the shortfall comes from an unresolved V gene, and the cause of the rest is unknown. The V and J calls and clone size are taken from that table; D and trimming were inferred from the DNA. The sample data list around 940,000 clones, and about 80% of these were observed just once. The ten biggest clones cover approximately 1.5% of the sample.

Donors were healthy HIV-negative adults with no recently reported acute infections or vaccinations. All donors were Caucasian adults living in Nashville, Tennessee, USA. CD4+ T cells were enriched by magnetic negative selection, after which naive cells were positively selected on CD45RA and the negative fraction was taken as the memory subset. After blood collection by leukapheresis, PBMCs were isolated using Ficoll-Histopaque density gradient centrifugation and then cryopreserved in the vapor phase of liquid nitrogen. Analytical flow cytometry was used to check the purity and quantity of each magnetically sorted T cell population. From each sorted fraction, genomic DNA was isolated and quantified by UV absorbance on a Nanodrop 2000c.

The V gene is TRBV6-5 and the J gene is TRBJ1-6; matching of 6 bases hints at TRBD1 as the D gene. This receptor was identified in a young man in good health. Sequencing input: memory CD4+ T cells sorted from blood. The cell subset or site tag for this specimen amounts to: CD45RA-negative fraction. The DNA sequence is TGTGCCAGCAGTTATAAGGGGGTGGAATCACCCCTCCACTTT. This sequence encodes CASSYKGVESPLHF.